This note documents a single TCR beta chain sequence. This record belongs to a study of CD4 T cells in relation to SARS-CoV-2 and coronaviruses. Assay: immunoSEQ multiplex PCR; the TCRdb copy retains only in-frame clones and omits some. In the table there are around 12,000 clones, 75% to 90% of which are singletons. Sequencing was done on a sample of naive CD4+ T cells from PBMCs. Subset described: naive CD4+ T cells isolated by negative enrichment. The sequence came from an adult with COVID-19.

The CDR3 DNA follows: TGCGCCAGCAGCTTGGGGACTAGCGGGGTCCCTTCCTACAATGAGCAGTTCTTC. Its translation is CASSLGTSGVPSYNEQFF. This rearrangement joins TRBV5-1 to TRBJ2-1; 12 bases are a match to TRBD2. The CDR3 extends over 18 amino acids. From germline, CDR1 is SGHRS and CDR2 YFSETQ. V was clipped by 0 bases and J by 1 base; unmatched bases: 5.